A single sample is the source of the 26 T cell receptor beta chains below, sequenced in a study of blood T cell repertoires in COVID-19. Libraries were prepared by immunoSEQ multiplex PCR; TCRdb keeps only in-frame clonotypes and omits some of them. The sample contains 90,000 to 100,000 clones, 87% of which appear only once. Material: peripheral blood. The receptors come from a man in his sixties or seventies with acute or convalescent COVID-19.

This clone was counted once. The chain carries TRBV28 and TRBJ2-3, with D perhaps matching TRBD2 (5 bases). Per the germline V gene, CDR1 is MDHEN and CDR2 is SYDVKM. The CDR3 runs to 14 residues. V lost 2 bases, J lost 5 bases, and 11 bases lay in between. CDR3 loop: CASSLALAGDTQYF. As DNA, the CDR3 is TGTGCCAGCAGTTTAGCCCTAGCCGGAGATACGCAGTATTTT.

The chain couples TRBV5-1 to TRBJ2-7; tentatively, D is TRBD1 (5 bases). The CDR3 extends over 16 amino acids. V was cut by 4 bases and J by 4 bases, with 21 bases left in between. CDR1 and CDR2 from the germline V gene are SGHRS and YFSETQ. CDR3 sequence reads: CASSPEPGRPLYEQYF. The CDR3 DNA reads TGCGCCAGCAGCCCGGAACCAGGGCGACCTTTGTACGAGCAGTACTTC.

This chain uses TRBV5-1 with TRBJ2-7; TRBD2 aligns across 7 bases. The CDR3 totals 14 residues. CDR1 is SGHRS and CDR2 is YFSETQ in the germline V gene. The V gene end was trimmed by 0 bases and the J gene end by 3 bases; junction bases not matched to a gene: 3. The CDR3 DNA is TGCGCCAGCAGCTTGGACGGCGGGGGCTACGAGCAGTACGTC. It specifies CASSLDGGGYEQYV.

The chain links TRBV12-3 or TRBV12-4 to TRBJ1-2, with D unresolved. The CDR3 is 12 amino acids. Trimming cost V 6 bases and J 8 bases, with 13 bases left between them. The CDR3 nucleotides read TGTGCCAGCAGCTTATTTGGCGGCGGCTACACCTTC. This encodes CASSLFGGGYTF.

CDR3 nucleotides: TGTGCCAGCAGTGAAACAAGCTCCTATAATTCACCCCTCCACTTT. Translating gives CASSETSSYNSPLHF. The rearrangement joins TRBV6-1 to TRBJ1-6; D is unclear. V was clipped by 2 bases and J by 0 bases, with 5 bases between them. Germline V gene sequence: CDR1 MNHNS, CDR2 SASEGT. This CDR3 has 15 amino acids.

This chain connects TRBV5-1 to TRBJ2-3; 12 positions match TRBD1. This CDR3 region has 18 residues. The J segment lost 1 base and the V segment lost 0 bases, leaving 6 bases of the junction unmatched. Germline assignment: CDR1 SGHRS and CDR2 YFSETQ. The CDR3 DNA is TGCGCCAGCAGCTTGGCCGGGACAGGGGGCGCCGGCACAGATACGCAGTATTTT. Amino acid sequence: CASSLAGTGGAGTDTQYF.

The V gene is TRBV2, the J gene TRBJ1-5; 11 bases map to TRBD1. Looked up from germline, CDR1 is SNHLY and CDR2 is FYNNEI. V was pared by 6 bases and J by 6 bases, with 4 bases of the junction left unmatched. The CDR3 is 14 residues long. As DNA, the CDR3 is TGTGCCAGCAGCCGGGACAGGGGGGGTCAGCCCCAGCATTTT. Amino acid sequence: CASSRDRGGQPQHF.

The chain carries TRBV14 and TRBJ2-5; possible D gene TRBD2, 6 bases. The V end lost 3 bases, the J end lost 5 bases, and 13 bases lay between the germline ends. CDR1 is SGHDN, CDR2 FVKESK, per germline. The CDR3 spans 14 residues. The CDR3 region has the DNA TGTGCCAGCAGCCAGGGACTCCTAGGCGAGACCCAGTACTTC. Protein sequence: CASSQGLLGETQYF.

The chain joins TRBV11-2 to TRBJ2-7; maybe TRBD2 (5 bases). The V end lost 3 bases, the J end lost 3 bases, and 12 bases lay between the germline ends. Germline CDR1 reads SGHAT; CDR2 reads FQNNGV. The CDR3 has 14 residues. The CDR3 region is CASSFSSTNYEQYV. In DNA, the CDR3 is TGTGCCAGCAGCTTCAGCTCGACTAACTACGAGCAGTACGTC.

The J gene is TRBJ2-2, the V gene TRBV29-1; perhaps TRBD2 as D (6 bases). CDR3 length: 14 amino acids. Trimming took off 3 bases at V and 1 base at J, with 9 bases between the two ends. Germline V gene sequence: CDR1 SQVTM, CDR2 ANQGSEA. In DNA, the CDR3 is TGCAGCGTTGACGGCGGGGTGAACACCGGGGAGCTGTTTTTT. It encodes CSVDGGVNTGELFF.

The chain is built from TRBV27 and TRBJ2-3; 8 bases are shared with TRBD2. Trimming took 3 bases from V and 4 from J; bases not matched to a gene: 9. Germline V gives CDR1 MNHEY, CDR2 SMNVEV (reference sequence). This CDR3 region has 16 residues. In DNA form, the CDR3 reads TGTGCCAGCAGTTTCCTCGGGAGCGGGGGCCCAGATACGCAGTATTTT. This sequence encodes CASSFLGSGGPDTQYF.

The chain employs TRBV2 and TRBJ2-1; TRBD2 aligns across 7 bases. The CDR3 totals 16 residues. The junction had 10 bases not matched to a gene; V was cut back by 4 bases and J by 4 bases. Germline lookup yields CDR1 SNHLY and CDR2 FYNNEI. The CDR3 DNA follows: TGTGCCAGCAGTGTTGAGCCGGGACTAAAATACAATGAGCAGTTCTTC. The encoded protein is CASSVEPGLKYNEQFF.

This chain uses TRBV4-2 with TRBJ2-2, with 8 positions matching TRBD1. The V segment lost 0 bases and the J segment 7 bases; nucleotides outside the gene matches: 7. The CDR3 length is 16 residues. Germline values: CDR1 LGHNA, CDR2 YNFKEQ. The CDR3 spells CASSQDMGQAGGELFF. In DNA form, the CDR3 reads TGTGCCAGCAGCCAAGATATGGGACAGGCGGGCGGGGAGCTGTTTTTT.

The V and J genes are TRBV24-1 and TRBJ2-1; TRBD1 matches 11 bases. CDR1 is KGHDR and CDR2 is SFDVKD in the germline V gene. Trimming removed 3 bases from V and 3 bases from J; junction bases left unmatched: 9. The CDR3 totals 18 residues. The DNA for the CDR3 is TGTGCCACCAGTGATGTGGGGACAGGGGGTTTGGACTACAATGAGCAGTTCTTC. Protein product: CATSDVGTGGLDYNEQFF.

DNA for the CDR3: TGCGCCAGCAGTGGGGCGCCTGGGGGCCCCACTGAAGCTTTCTTT. It is translated as CASSGAPGGPTEAFF. The chain uses TRBV10-2 and TRBJ1-1; weak D call: TRBD1 (6 bases). Trimming left V 4 bases short and J 4 bases short, with 16 bases between. Germline values: CDR1 WSHSY, CDR2 SAAADI. This CDR3 spans 15 amino acids.

V is TRBV28 and J is TRBJ2-5, with a weak D call TRBD2 (6 bases). Germline V gene lookup returns CDR1 MDHEN and CDR2 SYDVKM. V was clipped by 0 bases and J by 6 bases, with 8 bases between them. The CDR3 length is 13 residues. The chain's CDR3 is CASSLWGGQTQYF. The CDR3 DNA follows: TGTGCCAGCAGTTTATGGGGGGGACAGACCCAGTACTTC. Based on the CDR3 plus reference TRBV28 and TRBJ2-5, the full variable domain is DVKVTQSSRYLVKRTGEKVFLECVQDMDHENMFWYRQDPGLGLRLIYFSYDVKMKEKGDIPEGYSVSREKKERFSLILESASTNQTSMYLCASSLWGGQTQYFGPGTRLLVL.

V gene TRBV7-2 combines with J gene TRBJ1-3, with 7 bases fitting TRBD1. Germline-derived CDR1 and CDR2 are SGHTA and FQGNSA. The length of the CDR3 is 15 residues. V trimming: 5 bases; J trimming: 1 base; junction bases outside the gene matches: 5. In DNA, the CDR3 is TGTGCCAGCAGCCTATCACAGGGGTCTGGAAACACCATATATTTT. This gives the protein CASSLSQGSGNTIYF.

The CDR3 protein is CASSPLGQGARNTIYF. The DNA for the CDR3 is TGTGCCAGCAGCCCGTTGGGACAGGGGGCGAGAAACACCATATATTTT. This rearrangement joins TRBV3-1 (or the pseudogene TRBV3-2) to TRBJ1-3; TRBD1 matches at 12 bases. V shed 4 bases and J 5 bases; nucleotides not matched to a gene: 6. This CDR3 has 16 residues. Germline V lookup: CDR1 LGHDT, CDR2 YNNKEL (reference sequence).

The chain recombines TRBV18 with TRBJ1-5, with 7 bases aligning to TRBD1. The CDR3 is 15 amino acids. V gave up 5 bases and J gave up 3 bases; unmatched junction bases: 7. Germline V gene sequence: CDR1 KGHSH, CDR2 LQKENI. The CDR3 spells CASSIGTANNQPQHF. CDR3 coding DNA: TGTGCCAGCTCAATAGGGACAGCTAACAATCAGCCCCAGCATTTT.

The chain links TRBV10-1 to TRBJ2-1; 8 nucleotides line up with TRBD2. Germline assignment: CDR1 WNHNN and CDR2 SYGVQD (reference sequence). V lost 2 bases and J lost 2; bases outside the gene matches: 5. The CDR3 sequence is 16 residues long. As DNA, the CDR3 is TGCGCCAGCAGTGAGGGGCGGGGGGCTGCCTACAATGAGCAGTTCTTC. Protein product: CASSEGRGAAYNEQFF.

This sequence joins TRBV7-8 and TRBJ1-5; the D is unclear. V lost 6 bases and J lost 6, with 9 bases in between. CDR3 length: 12 amino acids. Germline V CDR1 and CDR2: SGHVS, FQNEAQ. The CDR3 protein is CASSPPGQPQHF. In nucleotides, the CDR3 is TGTGCCAGCAGTCCCCCGGGTCAGCCCCAGCATTTT.

This chain links TRBV15 with TRBJ1-2; D gene uncertain. CDR1 and CDR2 (germline): LNHNV, YYDKDF (reference sequence). The CDR3 has 13 residues. With 0 bases removed from V and 2 bases from J, the gap between germline ends came to 4 bases. DNA for the CDR3: TGTGCCACCAGCAGAGACAGGAACTATGGCTACACCTTC. This encodes CATSRDRNYGYTF.

A few counts support this clone. V usage is TRBV3-1 (or the pseudogene TRBV3-2) and J usage is TRBJ1-5; no firm D call. V lost 5 bases to trimming and J lost 7 bases, with 12 bases between them. The CDR3 spans 13 residues. Per germline, CDR1 LGHDT and CDR2 YNNKEL (reference sequence). This CDR3 reads CASSESPQQPQHF. CDR3 coding DNA: TGTGCCAGCAGCGAAAGCCCTCAACAGCCCCAGCATTTT.

This chain uses TRBV5-1 with TRBJ1-5; no firm D call. The CDR3 spans 15 residues. The germline V and J ends were trimmed by 4 bases and 5 bases, with 16 bases remaining between them. Germline V gene sequence: CDR1 SGHRS, CDR2 YFSETQ. This chain's CDR3 is CASSRYTGRDQPQHF. CDR3 sequence (DNA): TGCGCCAGCAGCCGATACACGGGTCGCGATCAGCCCCAGCATTTT.

This clone was detected a few times. This rearrangement joins TRBV18 to TRBJ1-1; D remains ambiguous. The V gene lost 6 bases and the J gene lost 2 bases, with 4 bases spanning the gap. CDR3 size: 11 residues. Per the germline V gene, CDR1 is KGHSH and CDR2 is LQKENI. CDR3 amino acids: CASSPNTEAFF. In nucleotides, the CDR3 is TGTGCCAGCTCCCCTAACACTGAAGCTTTCTTT.

V gene TRBV5-8 combines with J gene TRBJ1-1; D is unclear. The V end was cut by 5 bases, the J end by 9 bases, with 17 bases between. Germline lookup yields CDR1 SGHTS and CDR2 YDEGEE. The CDR3 has 13 amino acids. CDR3: CASSLTYAPQAFF. In DNA, the CDR3 is TGTGCCAGCAGTTTGACTTATGCCCCCCAAGCTTTCTTT.